This T cell receptor (beta chain) was profiled in a study of cytomegalovirus exposure and HLA in healthy donors (TCRdb year 2017). Regarding the study in general: According to a later analysis, one platform produced both the approximately 110 validation repertoires and the approximately 600 repertoires of the first cohort. The study aimed to test whether cataloging public T cell receptors could reveal signatures of past pathogen exposure. In addition to the first cohort of 650 to 800 subjects, a separate validation cohort of 120 different subjects was used. High-throughput TCR immunosequencing, statistical association of individual TCRs with disease status, and machine learning were combined to predict cytomegalovirus infection status. General study outcomes and caveats: Most TCR sequences were seen in very few donors, while some public TCRs were found in many individuals. In the study, around 160 TCR beta chains were listed as associated with cytomegalovirus. A few of the identified cytomegalovirus-associated TCR beta chains were confirmed in vitro to be specific for cytomegalovirus antigens. It was suggested by the authors that the approach could potentially be generalized to other disease states and immunological phenotypes. All 120 or so repertoires were used to score co-occurrence in the validation cohort in a later analysis, because that analysis had no HLA typing for the cohort. The classifier was reported to diagnose cytomegalovirus status with high specificity and sensitivity in both the original and validation cohorts. In a later analysis, TCRs clustered in the first cohort were found to also tend to co-occur in the 120 or so validation repertoires, with over 90% of cluster scores above 0.

Library generation was performed with the immunoSEQ multiplex PCR assay. Turning to the authors' computational methods: A statistical classification framework was built to diagnose cytomegalovirus status from the catalog of TCR beta chain sequences. The table was pulled from immuneACCESS by TCRdb, which kept in-frame rearrangements only. Such tables lose some clones; where checked, under half of the loss comes from unresolved V genes, and the rest has no known cause. That table is the source of V, J and clone size, and D and trimming were worked out from the DNA. The sample data list some 130,000 clones, and almost 90% of these were observed just once. The top ten clones comprise 1.4% of the sample. Per the germline V gene, SGHAT is the CDR1 and FQNNGV is the CDR2. Trimmed from V: 5 bases; trimmed from J: 4 bases; junction bases lacking a gene match: 2. From the cysteine through the phenylalanine, the CDR3 covers 13 amino acids. CDR3 DNA only is kept here, 39 bases in frame from base 1.

Comments on this clone: Its antigen target is currently unknown. No much larger clonotype is one base removed from it; base qualities were not supplied.

The donors belonged to the validation cohort of over a hundred subjects, which was separate from the approximately 700-subject first cohort. This receptor was obtained from a man aged 25-45 years in good health and CMV-seronegative. What was sequenced was PBMCs. The chain is assembled from TRBV11-2 and TRBJ2-5; 9 middle bases align to TRBD1. The DNA is TGTGCCAGCAGCCCGGACAGGGGAGAGACCCAGTACTTC. Translation gives CASSPDRGETQYF.